Below are 14 T cell receptor beta chains sequenced from a single sample in a study of blood T cell repertoires in COVID-19. The data were produced by immunoSEQ multiplex PCR, yet TCRdb's version contains in-frame clones alone and is incomplete. The sample shows approximately 300,000 clones, roughly 88% of them seen only once. The sequenced sample was peripheral blood. These receptor sequences come from a woman between 50 and 59 years old with active or convalescent COVID-19.

The chain is built from TRBV2 and TRBJ1-6; D is unclear. The CDR3 contains 13 residues. Deletions cut 5 bases from V and 9 bases from J, with 11 bases between. Germline V CDR1 and CDR2: SNHLY, FYNNEI. CDR3 nucleotides: TGTGCCAGCAGTTTTCATGCGGCTTCACCCCTCCACTTT. This codes for CASSFHAASPLHF.

This chain connects TRBV30 to TRBJ1-1; D ambiguous. The CDR3 is made up of 13 amino acids. Trimming shortened V by 2 bases and J by 0 bases, and 7 bases separated the two germline ends. Germline CDR1 and CDR2: GTSNPN and SVGIG (reference sequence). CDR3 region: CAWSLTMNTEAFF. The CDR3 DNA follows: TGTGCCTGGAGTCTGACTATGAACACTGAAGCTTTCTTT.

The V call is TRBV12-5, the J call TRBJ1-1, with D perhaps matching TRBD1 (5 bases). The CDR3 spans 15 residues. V dropped 1 base and J dropped 2 bases, with 11 bases sitting between them. Per germline, CDR1 LGHNT and CDR2 FRNRAP. CDR3 amino acids: CASGLGGSSNTEAFF. CDR3 coding DNA: TGTGCTAGTGGTTTGGGGGGCTCCTCAAACACTGAAGCTTTCTTT.

The sample holds a few counts of this clone. The genes are TRBV4-3 and TRBJ2-1; 10 bases align to TRBD2. CDR3 length equals 17 residues. After removal of 5 bases from V and 7 bases from J, the junction contained 14 bases not matched to a gene. Germline assignment: CDR1 LGHNA and CDR2 YSLEER. The CDR3, as DNA: TGCGCCAGCAGCAAAGCCCCAACTAGCGGGGTGATTAATGAGCAGTTCTTC. Its translation is CASSKAPTSGVINEQFF.

This clone was recorded at least ten times. The rearrangement joins TRBV29-1 to TRBJ1-1, with a weak D call TRBD1 (5 bases). The germline CDR1 and CDR2 sequences are SQVTM and ANQGSEA. The CDR3 consists of 16 residues. Trimming removed 3 bases at V and 0 bases at J, with 17 bases between. CDR3 coding DNA: TGCAGCGTTGATGGGGCAGGGACTGGGGTGAACACTGAAGCTTTCTTT. Amino acid sequence: CSVDGAGTGVNTEAFF.

This sequence joins TRBV3-1 (or the pseudogene TRBV3-2) and TRBJ1-2; D is ambiguous. V dropped 8 bases and J dropped 1 base, with 14 bases sitting between them. Germline V CDR1 and CDR2: LGHDT, YNNKEL (reference sequence). The CDR3 runs to 14 residues. The CDR3 spells CASRSDGVNYGYTF. CDR3 DNA: TGTGCCAGCCGGAGCGACGGAGTTAACTATGGCTACACCTTC.

This sequence joins TRBV4-1 and TRBJ1-1; TRBD1 matches 9 bases. V gave up 5 bases and J gave up 3 bases; unmatched junction bases: 10. Germline values: CDR1 MGHRA, CDR2 YSYEKL. The CDR3 spans 16 residues. The CDR3 DNA is TGCGCCAGCAGCAGCGGACAGGGGTGGGGGGACACTGAAGCTTTCTTT. Its protein product is CASSSGQGWGDTEAFF.

The gene calls are TRBV14 and TRBJ1-3; D is unclear. Germline values: CDR1 SGHDN, CDR2 FVKESK. CDR3 length: 14 amino acids. The V and J ends lost 4 bases and 3 bases respectively, with 10 bases between them. The DNA for the CDR3 is TGTGCCAGCAGCCTGAGAAACCTTGGAAACACCATATATTTT. It codes for CASSLRNLGNTIYF.

This sequence joins TRBV19 and TRBJ1-4; 8 bases match TRBD1. J lost 7 bases, V lost 5 bases, and 6 bases had no gene match. CDR3 length: 14 amino acids. Germline CDR1 and CDR2: LNHDA and SQIVND (reference sequence). The CDR3 DNA reads TGTGCCAGTAGTTCGCAGGGGGCGGGTGAAAAACTGTTTTTT. Translated, it gives CASSSQGAGEKLFF.

The V gene is TRBV28, the J gene TRBJ2-4, with D perhaps matching TRBD1 (5 bases). Trimming shortened V by 5 bases and J by 2 bases, and 10 bases separated the two germline ends. CDR1 and CDR2 (germline): MDHEN, SYDVKM. The CDR3 covers 14 residues. The CDR3 loop reads CASSARATKNIQYF. The CDR3 DNA sequence: TGTGCCAGCAGTGCCAGGGCGACCAAAAACATTCAGTACTTC.

A few counts support this clone. The chain couples TRBV28 to TRBJ1-2; TRBD1 is a possible D gene (5 bases). This CDR3 has 13 residues. V was trimmed by 2 bases and J by 5 bases, leaving 9 bases between them. Germline V lookup: CDR1 MDHEN, CDR2 SYDVKM. CDR3 nucleotides: TGTGCCAGCAGTTTAGCGGGACCATATGGCTACACCTTC. The encoded protein is CASSLAGPYGYTF.

This clone qualifies as large. The chain is built from TRBV7-6 and TRBJ2-7; 7 positions match TRBD2. The germline V gene has CDR1 SGHVS and CDR2 FNYEAQ. CDR3 length: 12 residues. The ends lost 4 bases at V and 5 bases at J; junction bases unmatched: 2. CDR3 sequence (DNA): TGTGCCAGCAGCTCCCTAGCGGACGAGCAGTACTTC. Translated, it gives CASSSLADEQYF.

The chain recombines TRBV29-1 with TRBJ2-5; 9 nucleotides match TRBD2. The CDR3 is 15 residues long. Germline V CDR1 and CDR2: SQVTM, ANQGSEA. Unmatched junction bases numbered 9, after V lost 5 bases and J lost 2 bases. The CDR3: CSVYGGRAGQETQYF. For the CDR3, the DNA is TGCAGCGTTTATGGCGGGAGGGCGGGACAAGAGACCCAGTACTTC.

This chain connects TRBV7-2 to TRBJ2-1; TRBD1 aligns across 8 bases. The junction had 11 bases not matched to a gene; V was cut back by 2 bases and J by 8 bases. The CDR3 length is 16 residues. Germline lookup yields CDR1 SGHTA and CDR2 FQGNSA. The CDR3 DNA reads TGTGCCAGCAGCTTATCGGCTCTACAGGGGGGCCATGAGCAGTTCTTC. It yields the protein CASSLSALQGGHEQFF.